This is a list of T cell receptor beta chains from one sample in a study of type 1 regulatory T cells. Which antigens these TCRs recognize remains unknown. TCRdb re-called the reads through MiXCR, storing one row per CDR3 protein. The sample contains 60,000 to 80,000 distinct CDR3 sequences, 50% to 70% of which appear only once. The sequenced sample was cultured T cells, either the whole culture or a sorted T cell fraction (not recorded which). These receptors were obtained from a human donor in good health. CDR3s include the opening cysteine and the closing phenylalanine or tryptophan. Each record gives: CDR3 protein, CDR3 DNA, clone size, J gene, V gene, CDR3 length, D gene. A D gene is named only where the DNA matches it firmly. Clone size is not always given. Where it is, it says once, few, many or a class for expanded clones.

cdr3_aa: CASSSSTSGNYEQYF
cdr3_nt: TGTGCCAGCAGTTCATCGACTAGCGGGAACTACGAGCAGTACTTC
clone_size: .
j_call: TRBJ2-7
v_call: TRBV27
cdr3_length: 15
d_call: TRBD2

cdr3_aa: CSANRADTQYF
cdr3_nt: TGCAGTGCCAACAGGGCAGATACGCAGTATTTT
clone_size: .
j_call: TRBJ2-3
v_call: TRBV20-1
cdr3_length: 11
d_call: .

cdr3_aa: CASRDRGTSNQPQHF
cdr3_nt: TGTGCCAGTAGAGACAGGGGAACGAGCAATCAGCCCCAGCATTTT
clone_size: .
j_call: TRBJ1-5
v_call: TRBV19
cdr3_length: 15
d_call: TRBD1

cdr3_aa: CASSQDVGSYNEQFF
cdr3_nt: TGTGCCAGCAGCCAAGATGTCGGGAGCTACAATGAGCAGTTCTTC
clone_size: .
j_call: TRBJ2-1
v_call: TRBV4-2
cdr3_length: 15
d_call: .

cdr3_aa: CASSESVLGTGTAEAFF
cdr3_nt: TGTGCCAGCAGTGAATCAGTGCTGGGAACAGGGACCGCTGAAGCTTTCTTT
clone_size: .
j_call: TRBJ1-1
v_call: TRBV25-1
cdr3_length: 17
d_call: .

cdr3_aa: CASSQDSGPPRGNTIYF
cdr3_nt: TGTGCCAGCAGCCAAGATTCGGGGCCACCGAGAGGAAACACCATATATTTT
clone_size: .
j_call: TRBJ1-3
v_call: TRBV3-1
cdr3_length: 17
d_call: .

cdr3_aa: CASSATLAGAPETQYF
cdr3_nt: TGTGCCAGCAGCGCGACACTAGCGGGAGCCCCAGAGACCCAGTACTTC
clone_size: .
j_call: TRBJ2-5
v_call: TRBV7-2
cdr3_length: 16
d_call: TRBD2

cdr3_aa: CASSLSGKKEETQYF
cdr3_nt: TGCGCCAGCAGCTTGAGCGGAAAAAAGGAAGAGACCCAGTACTTC
clone_size: many
j_call: TRBJ2-5
v_call: TRBV5-1
cdr3_length: 15
d_call: .

cdr3_aa: CASSLARGTGSEAFF
cdr3_nt: TGTGCCAGCAGTTTAGCGCGGGGGACAGGGTCTGAAGCTTTCTTT
clone_size: .
j_call: TRBJ1-1
v_call: TRBV12-3/TRBV12-4
cdr3_length: 15
d_call: TRBD1

cdr3_aa: CASSLHYNEQFF
cdr3_nt: TGTGCCAGCAGTTTACACTACAATGAGCAGTTCTTC
clone_size: few
j_call: TRBJ2-1
v_call: TRBV12-3/TRBV12-4
cdr3_length: 12
d_call: .

cdr3_aa: CASSLGGEGQPQHF
cdr3_nt: TGCGCCAGCAGCTTGGGAGGGGAGGGCCAGCCCCAGCATTTT
clone_size: .
j_call: TRBJ1-5
v_call: TRBV5-1
cdr3_length: 14
d_call: .

cdr3_aa: CAISERDNEQFF
cdr3_nt: TGTGCCATCAGTGAGAGGGACAATGAGCAGTTCTTC
clone_size: few
j_call: TRBJ2-1
v_call: TRBV10-3
cdr3_length: 12
d_call: .

cdr3_aa: CASSLGSGEDEQFF
cdr3_nt: TGTGCCAGCAGTTTGGGGTCAGGGGAGGATGAGCAGTTCTTC
clone_size: .
j_call: TRBJ2-1
v_call: TRBV28
cdr3_length: 14
d_call: .

cdr3_aa: CASSPSDRMNTEAFF
cdr3_nt: TGTGCCAGCAGTCCCTCGGACAGAATGAACACTGAAGCTTTCTTT
clone_size: .
j_call: TRBJ1-1
v_call: TRBV12-3/TRBV12-4
cdr3_length: 15
d_call: .

cdr3_aa: CASSPDRNIQYF
cdr3_nt: TGTGCCAGCAGCCCAGACAGGAACATTCAGTACTTC
clone_size: .
j_call: TRBJ2-4
v_call: TRBV7-3
cdr3_length: 12
d_call: .

cdr3_aa: CASSLGPPGVREQYF
cdr3_nt: TGTGCCAGCAGTTTAGGCCCCCCGGGGGTTCGCGAGCAGTACTTC
clone_size: .
j_call: TRBJ2-7
v_call: TRBV27
cdr3_length: 15
d_call: .

cdr3_aa: CATKGGNYQPQHF
cdr3_nt: TGTGCCACTAAAGGGGGGAATTATCAGCCCCAGCATTTT
clone_size: few
j_call: TRBJ1-5
v_call: TRBV19
cdr3_length: 13
d_call: .

cdr3_aa: CASRKTRTDYEQYF
cdr3_nt: TGTGCCAGCAGAAAGACCCGGACGGACTACGAGCAGTACTTC
clone_size: .
j_call: TRBJ2-7
v_call: TRBV2
cdr3_length: 14
d_call: .

cdr3_aa: CASSLNSRASEQYF
cdr3_nt: TGTGCCAGCAGTCTTAATTCGAGGGCGTCCGAGCAGTACTTC
clone_size: .
j_call: TRBJ2-7
v_call: TRBV12-3/TRBV12-4
cdr3_length: 14
d_call: .

cdr3_aa: CASRPPAREDPTDTQYF
cdr3_nt: TGTGCCAGCAGACCCCCCGCGCGGGAGGACCCCACAGATACGCAGTATTTT
clone_size: .
j_call: TRBJ2-3
v_call: TRBV9
cdr3_length: 17
d_call: TRBD2

cdr3_aa: CASSPWQVGQTEAFF
cdr3_nt: TGTGCCAGCAGTCCTTGGCAGGTCGGGCAAACTGAAGCTTTCTTT
clone_size: few
j_call: TRBJ1-1
v_call: TRBV6-5
cdr3_length: 15
d_call: .

cdr3_aa: CASSPQHGSYEQFF
cdr3_nt: TGTGCCAGCAGCCCCCAACACGGGAGCTATGAGCAGTTCTTC
clone_size: .
j_call: TRBJ2-1
v_call: TRBV7-2
cdr3_length: 14
d_call: .

cdr3_aa: CASREQGVGKNIQYF
cdr3_nt: TGTGCCAGCAGGGAACAGGGGGTCGGCAAAAACATTCAGTACTTC
clone_size: once
j_call: TRBJ2-4
v_call: TRBV28
cdr3_length: 15
d_call: TRBD1

cdr3_aa: CASSSQGDTQYF
cdr3_nt: TGTGCCAGCAGTTCACAGGGAGATACGCAGTATTTT
clone_size: once
j_call: TRBJ2-3
v_call: TRBV12-3/TRBV12-4
cdr3_length: 12
d_call: .

cdr3_aa: CASSQQYQETQYF
cdr3_nt: TGCGCCAGCAGCCAACAGTACCAAGAGACCCAGTACTTC
clone_size: .
j_call: TRBJ2-5
v_call: TRBV4-1
cdr3_length: 13
d_call: .

cdr3_aa: CASSLGPRGANTGELFF
cdr3_nt: TGTGCCAGCAGCTTAGGTCCGCGGGGGGCGAACACCGGGGAGCTGTTTTTT
clone_size: few
j_call: TRBJ2-2
v_call: TRBV7-3
cdr3_length: 17
d_call: TRBD2

cdr3_aa: CSAHGTSGSGAKNIQYF
cdr3_nt: TGCAGTGCTCACGGCACTAGCGGGAGTGGAGCCAAAAACATTCAGTACTTC
clone_size: many
j_call: TRBJ2-4
v_call: TRBV20-1
cdr3_length: 17
d_call: TRBD2

cdr3_aa: CASRPDRARTGELFF
cdr3_nt: TGTGCCAGCAGACCAGACAGGGCGAGGACCGGGGAGCTGTTTTTT
clone_size: many
j_call: TRBJ2-2
v_call: TRBV7-2
cdr3_length: 15
d_call: TRBD1

cdr3_aa: CASKVMGPLSTDTQYF
cdr3_nt: TGTGCCAGCAAAGTGATGGGACCACTAAGCACAGATACGCAGTATTTT
clone_size: once
j_call: TRBJ2-3
v_call: TRBV11-2
cdr3_length: 16
d_call: .

cdr3_aa: CATGGTSGSFSDEQFF
cdr3_nt: TGTGCCACGGGGGGAACTAGCGGGAGTTTTAGCGATGAGCAGTTCTTC
clone_size: once
j_call: TRBJ2-1
v_call: TRBV24-1
cdr3_length: 16
d_call: TRBD2

cdr3_aa: CASSASGRSHNEQFF
cdr3_nt: TGTGCCAGCAGCGCAAGCGGGAGATCCCACAATGAGCAGTTCTTC
clone_size: .
j_call: TRBJ2-1
v_call: TRBV4-2
cdr3_length: 15
d_call: TRBD2